A selection of T cell receptor beta chains follows, all from one sample in a study of CXCR3-negative and CXCR3-positive naive CD8 T cells. From its re-call of the 5' RACE reads, TCRdb lists each CDR3 protein once, without DNA. The sample yields 5,000 to 6,500 distinct CDR3 sequences, of which the top ten take up 1.7%. The source material was naive CXCR3- CD8+ T cells from blood. These receptor sequences come from a human donor in good health. Some clones in this sample may be carry-over from other donors' samples. Both conserved end residues are part of each CDR3. Clone size appears in some rows only: once, few, many, or a class for an expanded clone.

TRBV21-1,16,TRBJ1-5,medium-sized,CASSPPRLYSNQPQHF
TRBV6-5,16,TRBJ2-5,.,CASSYRTSPGSETQYF
TRBV29-1,13,TRBJ2-7,medium-sized,CSVVWQGTYEQYF
TRBV7-8,13,TRBJ2-7,medium-sized,CASKEAAHQEQYF
TRBV6-5,13,TRBJ2-1,.,CASSYSPSNAQFF
TRBV28,19,TRBJ2-1,medium-sized,CASRSGALTGASSYNEQFF
TRBV19,14,TRBJ2-7,.,CASSPLQGSVEQYF
TRBV12-5,12,TRBJ1-1,medium-sized,CASGLGITEAFF
TRBV19,15,TRBJ2-1,.,CASKPETGAYNEQFF
TRBV27,13,TRBJ2-7,.,CASSLLPAGEQYF
TRBV5-5,17,TRBJ2-7,medium-sized,CASSSDWTGVVSYEQYF
TRBV6-5,11,TRBJ2-3,medium-sized,CASGPSDTQYF
TRBV29-1,16,TRBJ2-6,.,CSVEGQGNSGANVLTF
TRBV12-3/TRBV12-4,14,TRBJ1-1,.,CASSRQGTGTEAFF
TRBV7-8,16,TRBJ2-7,.,CASSWEAGTGAYEQYF
TRBV6-1,11,TRBJ2-7,.,CASSPNYEQYF
TRBV4-1,16,TRBJ2-2,medium-sized,CASSQGWTENTGELFF
TRBV7-9,14,TRBJ2-5,medium-sized,CASSLVAGAETQYF
TRBV4-3,16,TRBJ2-7,medium-sized,CASSQEESGLLYEQYF
TRBV27,15,TRBJ1-2,.,CASSGDRNSNYGYTF
TRBV5-1,15,TRBJ2-5,.,CASSLVGQPGETQYF
TRBV6-2/TRBV6-3,13,TRBJ2-2,.,CASSYMATGELFF
TRBV7-8,13,TRBJ1-1,medium-sized,CASSLGGLTEAFF
TRBV5-1,13,TRBJ2-1,medium-sized,CASSWQGGNEQFF
TRBV27,14,TRBJ2-1,.,CASSLSLRGGEQFF
TRBV7-9,13,TRBJ2-1,.,CASSLGIDNEQFF
TRBV9,16,TRBJ2-1,.,CASSTKSGGSYNEQFF
TRBV29-1,13,TRBJ2-7,.,CSVEDDGSYEQYF
TRBV15,17,TRBJ2-7,medium-sized,CATSRKGTSGVVREQYF
TRBV5-4,12,TRBJ1-1,.,CASSLTGSEAFF